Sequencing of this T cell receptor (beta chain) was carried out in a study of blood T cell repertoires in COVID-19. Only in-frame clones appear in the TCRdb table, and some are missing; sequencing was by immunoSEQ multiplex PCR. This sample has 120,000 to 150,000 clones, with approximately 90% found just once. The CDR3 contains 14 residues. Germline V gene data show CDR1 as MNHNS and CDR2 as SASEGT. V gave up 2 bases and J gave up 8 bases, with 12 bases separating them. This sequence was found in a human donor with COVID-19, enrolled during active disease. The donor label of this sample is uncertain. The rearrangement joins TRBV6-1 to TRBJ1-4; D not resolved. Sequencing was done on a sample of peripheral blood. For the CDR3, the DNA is TGTGCCAGCAGTGAATTCCCTAAACGAGAAAAACTGTTTTTT. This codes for CASSEFPKREKLFF.